The text below deals with one TCR beta chain. This record comes from a study of blood T cell repertoires in COVID-19. Looking at the study overall: COVID-19 samples from acute and convalescent phases originated in the United States, Italy and Spain. In each case, the material was cDNA or gDNA derived from T cells, B-cell-depleted T cells, or PBMCs.

Losses at the gene ends were 6 bases for V and 5 bases for J; bases not matched to a gene: 10. The CDR3 length is 15 residues. Germline loops: CDR1 MNHEY, CDR2 SMNVEV (reference sequence). As originally analysed: Nucleated cell counts were estimated from reference gene primer amplification. Some clones are missing from TCRdb's copy, which holds only in-frame ones; the method was immunoSEQ multiplex PCR. V and J calls and clone size follow that table, whereas D and trimming were derived from the DNA. The table lists 27,000 or so clones, over 75% of them singletons, with about 8.4% in the top ten. This receptor was obtained from a woman aged 45-65 years with active COVID-19. What was sequenced was peripheral blood. This sequence joins TRBV27 and TRBJ1-1, with 9 bases lining up with TRBD1. This CDR3 reads CASRITQGAGTEAFF. In DNA, the CDR3 is TGTGCCAGCAGAATAACACAGGGGGCGGGTACTGAAGCTTTCTTT.